The T cell receptor beta chain described here comes from a study of blood T cell repertoires in COVID-19. About the study: Nucleic acid was either cDNA or gDNA, and it came from T cells, B-cell-depleted T cells, or PBMCs.

The V gene end was trimmed by 0 bases and the J gene end by 5 bases; junction bases not matched to a gene: 5. Germline lookup yields CDR1 MNHEY and CDR2 SVGAGI. This CDR3 has 15 residues. Clones were read by immunoSEQ multiplex PCR, and TCRdb kept only the in-frame ones, dropping some. The sample holds 120,000 or so clones, around 90% seen once. V and J are TRBV6-5 and TRBJ1-2; 8 nucleotides agree with TRBD1. What was sequenced was peripheral blood. This sequence was found in a man in his forties or fifties with active COVID-19. CDR3 loop: CASSYSRQGIYGYTF. DNA for the CDR3: TGTGCCAGCAGTTACTCGAGACAGGGGATATATGGCTACACCTTC.